The rows below give T cell receptor beta chains drawn from one sample of a study of cytomegalovirus exposure and HLA in healthy donors. TCRdb keeps only in-frame clones here, not all; method: immunoSEQ multiplex PCR. The table includes some 30,000 clones, 44% detected once. Sequenced sample: PBMCs. The receptors derive from a woman between 45 and 65 years old in good health and CMV-seronegative. Each CDR3 is given with its conserved first and last residue. Fields, in order: V gene, D gene, CDR3 length, J gene, clone size, CDR3 protein, CDR3 DNA. The D gene is left open where the match is weak. Some rows have no size entry. The others give once, few or many, or a class for an expanded clone.

V gene: TRBV9; D gene: TRBD2; CDR3 length: 15; J gene: TRBJ2-7; clone size: once; CDR3 protein: CASSVDWTSGHEQYF; CDR3 DNA: TGTGCCAGCAGCGTAGATTGGACTAGCGGCCACGAGCAGTACTTC
V gene: TRBV6-1; D gene: TRBD1; CDR3 length: 15; J gene: TRBJ2-4; clone size: few; CDR3 protein: CASSAGQGRYDIQYF; CDR3 DNA: TGTGCCAGCAGTGCGGGACAGGGTCGTTATGACATTCAGTACTTC
V gene: TRBV5-6; D gene: TRBD2; CDR3 length: 16; J gene: TRBJ2-5; clone size: NA; CDR3 protein: CASSLLAGDLQETQYF; CDR3 DNA: TGTGCCAGCAGCTTGTTAGCGGGGGACCTCCAAGAGACCCAGTACTTC
V gene: TRBV7-9; D gene: TRBD2; CDR3 length: 15; J gene: TRBJ2-1; clone size: NA; CDR3 protein: CASSLGLAGLREQFF; CDR3 DNA: TGTGCCAGCAGCCTGGGACTAGCGGGCCTCAGGGAGCAGTTCTTC
V gene: TRBV11-2; D gene: NA; CDR3 length: 15; J gene: TRBJ2-1; clone size: NA; CDR3 protein: CASSLEGAQYNEQFF; CDR3 DNA: TGTGCCAGCAGCTTAGAGGGGGCCCAATACAATGAGCAGTTCTTC
V gene: TRBV7-9; D gene: NA; CDR3 length: 13; J gene: TRBJ2-1; clone size: NA; CDR3 protein: CASSFAGGNEQFF; CDR3 DNA: TGTGCCAGCAGCTTCGCAGGGGGGAATGAGCAGTTCTTC
V gene: TRBV7-2; D gene: NA; CDR3 length: 13; J gene: TRBJ1-5; clone size: NA; CDR3 protein: CASSHGAPQPQHF; CDR3 DNA: TGTGCCAGCAGCCATGGAGCCCCCCAGCCCCAGCATTTT
V gene: TRBV27; D gene: NA; CDR3 length: 13; J gene: TRBJ1-2; clone size: NA; CDR3 protein: CASSPVGAYGYTF; CDR3 DNA: TGTGCCAGCAGCCCAGTTGGGGCCTATGGCTACACCTTC
V gene: TRBV19; D gene: NA; CDR3 length: 14; J gene: TRBJ1-4; clone size: NA; CDR3 protein: CASTPGGTNEKLFF; CDR3 DNA: TGTGCCAGTACCCCGGGGGGGACTAATGAAAAACTGTTTTTT
V gene: TRBV7-2; D gene: NA; CDR3 length: 14; J gene: TRBJ2-5; clone size: NA; CDR3 protein: CASSFQGSKETQYF; CDR3 DNA: TGTGCCAGCAGCTTTCAGGGAAGCAAAGAGACCCAGTACTTC
V gene: TRBV19; D gene: TRBD2; CDR3 length: 16; J gene: TRBJ2-5; clone size: NA; CDR3 protein: CASSIDLSGREETQYF; CDR3 DNA: TGTGCCAGTAGTATAGATCTTAGCGGGAGGGAAGAGACCCAGTACTTC
V gene: TRBV5-6; D gene: TRBD1; CDR3 length: 16; J gene: TRBJ2-5; clone size: NA; CDR3 protein: CASSVTGDGGQETQYF; CDR3 DNA: TGTGCCAGCAGCGTAACAGGGGACGGCGGGCAGGAGACCCAGTACTTC
V gene: TRBV5-1; D gene: TRBD1; CDR3 length: 14; J gene: TRBJ1-2; clone size: medium-sized; CDR3 protein: CASTASQGTYGYTF; CDR3 DNA: TGCGCCAGCACCGCCTCACAGGGGACCTATGGCTACACCTTC
V gene: TRBV29-1; D gene: NA; CDR3 length: 12; J gene: TRBJ2-7; clone size: NA; CDR3 protein: CSVVAASYEQYF; CDR3 DNA: TGCAGCGTTGTAGCGGCCTCCTACGAGCAGTACTTC
V gene: TRBV27; D gene: TRBD1; CDR3 length: 14; J gene: TRBJ2-7; clone size: NA; CDR3 protein: CASSPWTGSYEQYF; CDR3 DNA: TGTGCCAGCAGTCCCTGGACAGGCTCCTACGAGCAGTACTTC
V gene: TRBV9; D gene: NA; CDR3 length: 15; J gene: TRBJ2-1; clone size: few; CDR3 protein: CASSVSGGSYNEQFF; CDR3 DNA: TGTGCCAGCAGCGTATCCGGTGGCTCCTACAATGAGCAGTTCTTC
V gene: TRBV11-2; D gene: TRBD1; CDR3 length: 17; J gene: TRBJ2-2; clone size: once; CDR3 protein: CASSSPARDREHRGAVF; CDR3 DNA: TGTGCCAGCAGTTCCCCAGCACGGGACAGGGAACACCGGGGAGCTGTTTTT
V gene: TRBV5-6; D gene: NA; CDR3 length: 13; J gene: TRBJ2-7; clone size: NA; CDR3 protein: CASSQRLAGEQYF; CDR3 DNA: TGTGCCAGCAGCCAGCGGCTAGCCGGCGAGCAGTACTTC
V gene: TRBV5-1; D gene: TRBD2; CDR3 length: 18; J gene: TRBJ2-1; clone size: NA; CDR3 protein: CASFTGLAGLRSYNEQFF; CDR3 DNA: TGCGCCAGCTTTACGGGACTAGCGGGATTGCGCTCCTACAATGAGCAGTTCTTC
V gene: TRBV7-7; D gene: TRBD1; CDR3 length: 14; J gene: TRBJ2-7; clone size: NA; CDR3 protein: CASNKTDRAPEQYF; CDR3 DNA: TGTGCCAGCAACAAGACGGACAGGGCTCCCGAGCAGTACTTC
V gene: TRBV6-5; D gene: NA; CDR3 length: 16; J gene: TRBJ2-3; clone size: few; CDR3 protein: CASSYSRQTGADTQYF; CDR3 DNA: TGTGCCAGCAGTTACTCCAGACAGACGGGAGCAGATACGCAGTATTTT
V gene: TRBV7-8; D gene: NA; CDR3 length: 14; J gene: TRBJ1-1; clone size: few; CDR3 protein: CASSLVGGNTEAFF; CDR3 DNA: TGTGCCAGCAGCTTAGTAGGGGGGAACACTGAAGCTTTCTTT
V gene: TRBV7-8; D gene: NA; CDR3 length: 14; J gene: TRBJ2-3; clone size: NA; CDR3 protein: CASSGSGLTDTQYF; CDR3 DNA: TGTGCCAGCAGCGGGTCCGGACTCACAGATACGCAGTATTTT
V gene: TRBV5-1; D gene: TRBD1; CDR3 length: 14; J gene: TRBJ2-5; clone size: NA; CDR3 protein: CASSPTGAPETQYF; CDR3 DNA: TGCGCCAGCAGCCCGACAGGGGCCCCCGAGACCCAGTACTTC
V gene: TRBV5-1; D gene: TRBD1; CDR3 length: 14; J gene: TRBJ2-7; clone size: NA; CDR3 protein: CASSGQGGSYEQYF; CDR3 DNA: TGCGCCAGCAGCGGACAGGGGGGGTCCTACGAGCAGTACTTC
V gene: TRBV5-6; D gene: NA; CDR3 length: 17; J gene: TRBJ1-2; clone size: NA; CDR3 protein: CASSLGGFLRANYGYTF; CDR3 DNA: TGTGCCAGCAGCTTGGGGGGTTTTTTGAGGGCCAACTATGGCTACACCTTC
V gene: TRBV7-6; D gene: NA; CDR3 length: 13; J gene: TRBJ2-5; clone size: NA; CDR3 protein: CASSLEYQETQYF; CDR3 DNA: TGTGCCAGCAGCTTGGAGTACCAAGAGACCCAGTACTTC
V gene: TRBV30; D gene: TRBD1; CDR3 length: 15; J gene: TRBJ1-2; clone size: NA; CDR3 protein: CAWSPGGLPGNGYTF; CDR3 DNA: TGTGCCTGGAGCCCAGGGGGGCTCCCAGGCAATGGCTACACCTTC
V gene: TRBV7-9; D gene: TRBD2; CDR3 length: 14; J gene: TRBJ2-3; clone size: few; CDR3 protein: CASSLRGGLDTQYF; CDR3 DNA: TGTGCCAGCAGCTTACGGGGGGGGTTGGATACGCAGTATTTT
V gene: TRBV10-3; D gene: NA; CDR3 length: 14; J gene: TRBJ2-2; clone size: few; CDR3 protein: CAISESEDTGELFF; CDR3 DNA: TGTGCCATCAGTGAGTCTGAGGACACCGGGGAGCTGTTTTTT
V gene: TRBV5-4; D gene: TRBD2; CDR3 length: 16; J gene: TRBJ2-5; clone size: NA; CDR3 protein: CASSLTSGGPEETQYF; CDR3 DNA: TGTGCCAGCAGCTTGACCAGCGGGGGGCCGGAGGAGACCCAGTACTTC
V gene: TRBV15; D gene: TRBD1; CDR3 length: 16; J gene: TRBJ2-7; clone size: NA; CDR3 protein: CATSTSQGSGNYEQYF; CDR3 DNA: TGTGCCACCAGCACGTCACAGGGGTCGGGGAACTACGAGCAGTACTTC
V gene: TRBV5-1; D gene: TRBD2; CDR3 length: 16; J gene: TRBJ2-5; clone size: NA; CDR3 protein: CASSSGLAGGRETQYF; CDR3 DNA: TGCGCCAGCAGCTCGGGACTAGCGGGGGGGCGAGAGACCCAGTACTTC
V gene: TRBV28; D gene: TRBD1; CDR3 length: 15; J gene: TRBJ2-7; clone size: NA; CDR3 protein: CASSLTPGTGGEQYF; CDR3 DNA: TGTGCCAGCAGTCTGACACCCGGGACAGGGGGAGAGCAGTACTTC
V gene: TRBV7-9; D gene: NA; CDR3 length: 15; J gene: TRBJ2-2; clone size: NA; CDR3 protein: CASTLGGPSAGELFF; CDR3 DNA: TGTGCCAGCACCCTCGGGGGTCCTAGCGCCGGGGAGCTGTTTTTT
V gene: TRBV18; D gene: NA; CDR3 length: 16; J gene: TRBJ1-3; clone size: NA; CDR3 protein: CASSPPSGVSGNTIYF; CDR3 DNA: TGTGCCAGCTCACCTCCGTCCGGTGTCTCTGGAAACACCATATATTTT
V gene: TRBV4-1; D gene: NA; CDR3 length: 14; J gene: TRBJ1-2; clone size: NA; CDR3 protein: CASSQELVGAGYTF; CDR3 DNA: TGCGCCAGCAGCCAAGAGCTCGTGGGGGCTGGCTACACCTTC
V gene: TRBV7-2; D gene: NA; CDR3 length: 15; J gene: TRBJ2-1; clone size: NA; CDR3 protein: CASSRGGSLYNEQFF; CDR3 DNA: TGTGCCAGCAGTCGCGGGGGCTCCCTCTACAATGAGCAGTTCTTC
V gene: TRBV6-5; D gene: TRBD2; CDR3 length: 15; J gene: TRBJ2-1; clone size: NA; CDR3 protein: CASSYNSGLVTEQFF; CDR3 DNA: TGTGCCAGCAGTTATAATTCCGGACTAGTTACTGAGCAGTTCTTC
V gene: TRBV19; D gene: TRBD2; CDR3 length: 18; J gene: TRBJ2-2; clone size: few; CDR3 protein: CASSTGLAGTTNTGELFF; CDR3 DNA: TGTGCCAGTAGTACGGGACTAGCGGGCACCACGAACACCGGGGAGCTGTTTTTT
V gene: TRBV4-1; D gene: TRBD1; CDR3 length: 13; J gene: TRBJ2-5; clone size: NA; CDR3 protein: CASSFGQGETQYF; CDR3 DNA: TGCGCCAGCAGCTTTGGACAGGGAGAGACCCAGTACTTC
V gene: TRBV6-6; D gene: NA; CDR3 length: 12; J gene: TRBJ2-3; clone size: few; CDR3 protein: CASSDTGDTQYF; CDR3 DNA: TGTGCCAGCAGTGATACAGGAGATACGCAGTATTTT
V gene: TRBV29-1; D gene: NA; CDR3 length: 14; J gene: TRBJ1-4; clone size: once; CDR3 protein: CSVRAAGAREKLFF; CDR3 DNA: TGCAGCGTGAGGGCCGCGGGAGCTAGGGAAAAACTGTTTTTT
V gene: TRBV7-2; D gene: TRBD2; CDR3 length: 17; J gene: TRBJ2-4; clone size: few; CDR3 protein: CASSLDPISGTKNIQYF; CDR3 DNA: TGTGCCAGCAGCTTAGATCCGATTAGCGGGACCAAAAACATTCAGTACTTC
V gene: TRBV15; D gene: TRBD1; CDR3 length: 19; J gene: TRBJ1-3; clone size: NA; CDR3 protein: CATSRFQGQGLGSGNTIYF; CDR3 DNA: TGTGCCACCAGCAGATTTCAGGGACAGGGGCTTGGCTCTGGAAACACCATATATTTT
V gene: TRBV15; D gene: TRBD2; CDR3 length: 18; J gene: TRBJ2-7; clone size: NA; CDR3 protein: CATSRRPGTRAAQSEQYF; CDR3 DNA: TGTGCCACCAGCAGACGCCCCGGGACTAGGGCGGCACAAAGCGAGCAGTACTTC
V gene: TRBV4-1; D gene: TRBD2; CDR3 length: 17; J gene: TRBJ2-3; clone size: NA; CDR3 protein: CASSQAGRGGARDTQYF; CDR3 DNA: TGCGCCAGCAGCCAAGCCGGCCGCGGGGGGGCAAGGGATACGCAGTATTTT
V gene: TRBV7-8; D gene: TRBD1; CDR3 length: 15; J gene: TRBJ2-5; clone size: few; CDR3 protein: CASSRRQGEGETQYF; CDR3 DNA: TGTGCCAGCAGCCGTAGACAGGGGGAGGGTGAGACCCAGTACTTC
V gene: TRBV28; D gene: TRBD1; CDR3 length: 14; J gene: TRBJ1-1; clone size: NA; CDR3 protein: CASSPHGTGSEAFF; CDR3 DNA: TGTGCCAGCAGTCCACATGGGACAGGGTCTGAAGCTTTCTTT
V gene: TRBV18; D gene: TRBD2; CDR3 length: 16; J gene: TRBJ2-5; clone size: NA; CDR3 protein: CASSPFEDGGKETQYF; CDR3 DNA: TGTGCCAGCTCACCGTTCGAAGACGGGGGGAAAGAGACCCAGTACTTC
V gene: TRBV7-9; D gene: NA; CDR3 length: 16; J gene: TRBJ1-3; clone size: NA; CDR3 protein: CASSPKARVSGNTIYF; CDR3 DNA: TGTGCCAGCAGCCCTAAAGCCAGGGTCTCTGGAAACACCATATATTTT
V gene: TRBV5-1; D gene: TRBD1; CDR3 length: 17; J gene: TRBJ2-7; clone size: few; CDR3 protein: CASSPSLDRAATYEQYF; CDR3 DNA: TGCGCCAGCAGCCCCTCCCTCGACAGGGCCGCTACCTACGAGCAGTACTTC
V gene: TRBV7-8; D gene: NA; CDR3 length: 14; J gene: TRBJ2-5; clone size: NA; CDR3 protein: CASRPTGIIGTQYF; CDR3 DNA: TGTGCCAGCAGACCAACAGGGATAATTGGGACCCAGTACTTC
V gene: TRBV7-9; D gene: NA; CDR3 length: 14; J gene: TRBJ1-2; clone size: NA; CDR3 protein: CASSAQRGNYGYTF; CDR3 DNA: TGTGCCAGCAGCGCCCAAAGAGGGAACTATGGCTACACCTTC
V gene: TRBV7-9; D gene: TRBD2; CDR3 length: 16; J gene: TRBJ2-3; clone size: few; CDR3 protein: CASSLLAGGLTDTQYF; CDR3 DNA: TGTGCCAGCAGCTTACTAGCGGGGGGCCTCACAGATACGCAGTATTTT
V gene: TRBV15; D gene: NA; CDR3 length: 15; J gene: TRBJ2-5; clone size: NA; CDR3 protein: CATSRDLLGTETQYF; CDR3 DNA: TGTGCCACCAGCAGAGATCTTCTGGGCACAGAGACCCAGTACTTC
V gene: TRBV28; D gene: TRBD2; CDR3 length: 13; J gene: TRBJ2-2; clone size: few; CDR3 protein: CASKPGGTGELFF; CDR3 DNA: TGTGCCAGCAAGCCGGGGGGAACCGGGGAGCTGTTTTTT
V gene: TRBV5-1; D gene: TRBD1; CDR3 length: 14; J gene: TRBJ1-2; clone size: few; CDR3 protein: CASSLEGGQGVYTF; CDR3 DNA: TGCGCCAGCAGCTTGGAGGGCGGACAGGGAGTCTACACCTTC
V gene: TRBV4-1; D gene: NA; CDR3 length: 14; J gene: TRBJ2-1; clone size: NA; CDR3 protein: CASSLSVSYNEQFF; CDR3 DNA: TGCGCCAGCAGCCTTAGCGTCTCCTACAATGAGCAGTTCTTC
V gene: TRBV19; D gene: TRBD1; CDR3 length: 20; J gene: TRBJ2-1; clone size: NA; CDR3 protein: CASSTPGQGAYWGSYNEQFF; CDR3 DNA: TGTGCCAGTAGTACTCCGGGACAGGGGGCCTATTGGGGCTCCTACAATGAGCAGTTCTTC